This T cell receptor beta chain was identified during a study of cytomegalovirus exposure and HLA in healthy donors. Study details: When 350 to 500 donors were genotyped, around 77% of them were found to fall in the Caucasian-associated ancestry cluster. General observations from the study: The study recorded over 150 TCR beta chains that were cytomegalovirus-associated. The Asian-associated ancestry cluster reportedly had fewer N-insertions than the approximately 700-donor mean in a later analysis. A later look showed TCR association rates differing by HLA locus, highest for DRB1 and lowest for HLA-C.

This CDR3 has 16 residues. Germline CDR1 reads SEHNR; CDR2 reads FQNEAQ (reference sequence). PCR used 60 Vbeta primers and 13 Jbeta primers. Sequencing used immunoSEQ multiplex PCR; TCRdb keeps in-frame clones, though not all of them. The table records approximately 41,000 clones, roughly 80% of them present only once. A note on this clone: Its antigen is unidentified. At one end, the junction sequence differs from germline, possibly due to a read error.

The specimen sequenced was PBMCs. The receptor was derived from a middle-aged man in good health and CMV-seronegative. The genes are TRBV7-9 and TRBJ2-5, with 12 bases matching TRBD1. The CDR3 sequence: CSSSLVGTGGEETQYF. Written as DNA, the CDR3 is TGTTCCAGCAGCCTCGTAGGGACAGGGGGCGAAGAGACCCAGTACTTC.